These T cell receptor beta chains were read from a single sample in a study of blood T cell repertoires in COVID-19. Here immunoSEQ multiplex PCR was the method, and the copy in TCRdb shows in-frame clones only, minus some. Of 70,000 or so clones in the sample, approximately 90% were seen once. The material sequenced was peripheral blood. The receptors shown here come from a human donor in a cohort sampled during active COVID-19. CDR3s include the opening cysteine and the closing phenylalanine or tryptophan. The D gene is left open where the match is weak. For some rows the clone size is stated as once, few or many, or as a class when expanded; others skip it.

>TRBJ2-3|once|TRBD2|TRBV9
TGTGCCAGCAGCGAGGGACTAGGGGCAGATACGCAGTATTTT
CASSEGLGADTQYF
>TRBJ1-1|NA|NA|TRBV3-1/TRBV3-2
TGTGCCAGCAGCCAACAGGGTGGGACTGAAGCTTTCTTT
CASSQQGGTEAFF
>TRBJ2-1|NA|TRBD2|TRBV11-3
TGTGCCAGCAGCTTAGCTAGCGGGGCCAAATATGAGCAGTTCTTC
CASSLASGAKYEQFF
>TRBJ2-7|NA|TRBD1|TRBV3-1/TRBV3-2
TGTGCCAGCAGCTTACGGACAGGGGGCAACTACGAGCAGTACTTC
CASSLRTGGNYEQYF
>TRBJ2-2|NA|NA|TRBV5-6
TGTGCCAGCAGCTCCACGGGGGTAGGGTACACCGGGGAGCTGTTTTTT
CASSSTGVGYTGELFF
>TRBJ1-5|NA|TRBD1|TRBV9
TGTGCCAGCAGCCTTACAGGGGTCAATCAGCCCCAGCATTTT
CASSLTGVNQPQHF
>TRBJ2-5|NA|TRBD1|TRBV11-1
TGTGCCAGCAGCTTACAACAGGGGTTGGAGACCCAGTACTTC
CASSLQQGLETQYF
>TRBJ2-1|once|TRBD1|TRBV9
TGTGCCAGCAGCAGGGGGCCGAACAATGAGCAGTTCTTC
CASSRGPNNEQFF
>TRBJ2-5|NA|TRBD2|TRBV7-2
TGTGCCAGCAGCTCGGGACTAGCGGCACAAGAGACCCAGTACTTC
CASSSGLAAQETQYF
>TRBJ1-1|NA|NA|TRBV6-2/TRBV6-3
TGTGCCAGCAGTTATGGCACAGCGACAGGAACGGATGAAGCTTTCTTT
CASSYGTATGTDEAFF